These 29 T cell receptor beta chains were sequenced from one sample in a study of beta chain features in type 1 diabetes. Study observations and caveats: Across all four CD4+ subsets, people with type 1 diabetes showed modestly shorter TCRB CDR3s.

No antigen is known for these receptors. The entirety of the isolated RNA underwent reverse transcription, so expressed TCRB transcripts were sequenced. Method: immunoSEQ multiplex PCR; TCRdb's copy keeps in-frame clones and lacks some. The table records around 130,000 clones, less than 20% of them present only once. Source material: central memory CD4+ T cells from blood. Receptors originate from a man aged 25 to 40 with type 1 diabetes.

The genes are TRBV19 and TRBJ2-3, with D perhaps TRBD1 or TRBD2 (5 bases each). The CDR3 is 11 amino acids. CDR1 LNHDA and CDR2 SQIVND come from the germline V gene (reference sequence). The V and J ends lost 4 bases and 13 bases respectively, with 12 bases between them. The DNA for the CDR3 is TGTGCCAGTAGTACTGGGGGAAGGAAGTATTTT. This gives the protein CASSTGGRKYF.

This chain links TRBV10-3 with TRBJ1-2; unclear D gene. Germline V gene lookup returns CDR1 ENHRY and CDR2 SYGVKD. This CDR3 has 14 amino acids. V was clipped by 3 bases and J by 8 bases, with 16 bases between them. CDR3 coding DNA: TGTGCCATCAGTGAAGGCAGATCTGCAGAGGGCTACACCTTC. Translating gives CAISEGRSAEGYTF.

This clone was detected a few times. J is TRBJ2-5 and V is TRBV6-6, with D hard to call. The CDR3 is made up of 13 amino acids. Germline CDR1 and CDR2: MNHNY and SVGAGI (reference sequence). V was trimmed by 8 bases and J by 7 bases, leaving 17 bases between them. The CDR3 here is CASRSLGPVTQYF. CDR3 DNA: TGTGCCAGCCGTTCGTTGGGCCCCGTGACCCAGTACTTC.

V usage is TRBV7-2 and J usage is TRBJ2-2; D call uncertain. The CDR3 is 13 residues long. CDR1 is SGHTA, CDR2 FQGNSA, per germline. Deletions cut 2 bases from V and 0 bases from J, with 1 base between. The CDR3 DNA reads TGTGCCAGCAGCTTACCGAACACCGGGGAGCTGTTTTTT. Translating it yields CASSLPNTGELFF.

This clone came up a few times. This chain connects TRBV7-9 to TRBJ2-1; D not certain. Per the germline V gene, CDR1 is SEHNR and CDR2 is FQNEAQ (reference sequence). CDR3 size: 12 residues. V shed 3 bases and J shed 6 bases, with 6 bases lying between them. CDR3 protein: CASSLNSNEQFF. Written as DNA, the CDR3 is TGTGCCAGCAGCTTGAACAGCAATGAGCAGTTCTTC.

There are a few counts of this clone. The rearrangement joins TRBV29-1 to TRBJ2-6; perhaps TRBD1 as D (5 bases). The V end lost 7 bases, the J end lost 2 bases, and 12 bases lay between the germline ends. The CDR3 runs 14 residues. Germline CDR1 SQVTM, CDR2 ANQGSEA. Here the CDR3 reads CSAAGKAGANVLTF. In DNA, the CDR3 is TGCAGCGCTGCAGGGAAGGCTGGGGCCAACGTCCTGACTTTC. The full variable domain, in which reference TRBV29-1 and TRBJ2-6 provide the parts outside the CDR3, is SAVISQKPSRDICQRGTSLTIQCQVDSQVTMMFWYRQQPGQSLTLIATANQGSEATYESGFVIDKFPISRPNLTFSTLTVSNMSPEDSSIYLCSAAGKAGANVLTFGAGSRLTVL.

This clone appeared a few times. The V and J genes are TRBV5-1 and TRBJ2-7; D might be TRBD1 (5 bases). Germline V gene data show CDR1 as SGHRS and CDR2 as YFSETQ. The CDR3 consists of 15 residues. V was cut by 4 bases and J by 3 bases, with 17 bases left in between. CDR3 in amino acids: CASSTGGAGIYEQYF. For the CDR3, the DNA is TGCGCCAGCAGCACAGGTGGGGCAGGGATCTACGAGCAGTACTTC.

This sequence joins TRBV13 and TRBJ1-1; a possible D gene is TRBD1 (6 bases). The CDR3 has 12 amino acids. Trimming took off 4 bases at V and 8 bases at J, with 11 bases between the two ends. Germline CDR1 and CDR2: PRHDT and FYEKMQ (reference sequence). This CDR3 is CASSSKQGEAFF. For the CDR3, the DNA is TGTGCCAGCAGCTCGAAACAGGGAGAAGCTTTCTTT.

A word on this clone: Relative to the germline gene, one junction end is altered; a read error may explain this. The sample contains more than one DNA sequence encoding this CDR3. This sequence joins TRBV20-1 and TRBJ1-2; possibly TRBD1 for D (5 bases). Germline lookup yields CDR1 DFQATT and CDR2 SNEGSKA (reference sequence). This CDR3 region has 11 residues. The CDR3: CSAAGDYGYTF. The CDR3 DNA follows: TGCAGTGCCGCGGGGGACTACGGCTACACCTTC.

V is TRBV20-1 and J is TRBJ2-5; D might be TRBD1 (5 bases). CDR3 length equals 11 residues. From germline, CDR1 is DFQATT and CDR2 SNEGSKA (reference sequence). The V end was cut by 4 bases, the J end by 9 bases, with 12 bases between. The CDR3 bases are TGCAGTGCTAACAGGCGTGAGGCCCAGTACTTC. This encodes CSANRREAQYF.

This clone occurred many times. This chain links TRBV6-1 with TRBJ2-1; 9 bases agree with TRBD1. The CDR3 is made up of 16 amino acids. J was trimmed by 4 bases and V by 4 bases; bases with no gene match: 8. CDR1 is MNHNS, CDR2 SASEGT, per germline. The CDR3, as DNA: TGTGCCAGCAGTGGGACAGGGGTGGGGGTTTACAATGAGCAGTTCTTC. It codes for CASSGTGVGVYNEQFF.

This chain links TRBV30 with TRBJ2-3; 10 nucleotides agree with TRBD2. With 4 bases clipped from V and 4 bases from J, the junction kept 2 bases outside the gene matches. The CDR3 runs to 13 residues. Looked up from germline, CDR1 is GTSNPN and CDR2 is SVGIG (reference sequence). CDR3 amino acids: CAWTAGGADTQYF. The CDR3 DNA reads as TGTGCCTGGACAGCGGGGGGGGCAGATACGCAGTATTTT.

The J gene is TRBJ1-5, the V gene TRBV2, with D hard to call. The CDR3 loop spans 13 amino acids. Germline V gene lookup returns CDR1 SNHLY and CDR2 FYNNEI. V was shortened by 5 bases and J by 4 bases, with 9 bases between the two germline ends. CDR3 sequence reads: CASSRDGNQPQHF. In nucleotides, the CDR3 is TGTGCCAGCAGTCGTGACGGGAATCAGCCCCAGCATTTT.

This clone has just a few counts. The chain joins TRBV14 to TRBJ1-3, with D unresolved. CDR1 and CDR2 (germline): SGHDN, FVKESK. The CDR3 totals 15 residues. The V and J ends lost 4 bases and 0 bases respectively, with 10 bases between them. The CDR3 region has the DNA TGTGCCAGCAGCCGCGAACCCTACTCTGGAAACACCATATATTTT. Protein sequence: CASSREPYSGNTIYF.

A few counts support this clone. CDR3 protein: CSVERDTNTEAFF. As DNA, the CDR3 is TGCAGCGTTGAGCGGGATACGAACACTGAAGCTTTCTTT. The gene calls are TRBV29-1 and TRBJ1-1; D remains ambiguous. The V and J ends lost 3 bases and 1 base respectively, with 9 bases between them. CDR1 is SQVTM and CDR2 is ANQGSEA in the germline V gene. The CDR3 is 13 residues long.

V is TRBV7-6 and J is TRBJ1-6; 7 nucleotides line up with TRBD1. J lost 13 bases, V lost 3 bases, and 6 bases had no gene match. The CDR3 sequence is 13 residues long. Germline V gene data show CDR1 as SGHVS and CDR2 as FNYEAQ. The CDR3, as DNA: TGTGCCAGCAGCTTCTCTGAAGGGGGCCCCCTCCACTTT. This translates into CASSFSEGGPLHF. The whole variable domain, remainder taken from reference TRBV7-6 and TRBJ1-6, is GAGVSQSPRYKVTKRGQDVALRCDPISGHVSLYWYRQALGQGPEFLTYFNYEAQQDKSGLPNDRFSAERPEGSISTLTIQRTEQRDSAMYRCASSFSEGGPLHFGNGTRLTVT.

The CDR3 sequence: CASRLSGGPEETQYF. DNA of the CDR3: TGTGCCAGCAGACTTAGCGGGGGGCCCGAAGAGACCCAGTACTTC. V gene TRBV28 combines with J gene TRBJ2-5; TRBD2 matches at 10 bases. Germline CDR1 and CDR2: MDHEN and SYDVKM. The V gene end was trimmed by 6 bases and the J gene end by 3 bases; junction bases not matched to a gene: 7. This CDR3 is 15 amino acids long.

The chain recombines TRBV4-3 with TRBJ2-3; D call uncertain. In germline, CDR1 is LGHNA, CDR2 YSLEER. This CDR3 comprises 13 residues. Trimming shortened V by 4 bases and J by 6 bases, and 11 bases separated the two germline ends. The CDR3 nucleotides read TGCGCCAGCAGCCCCCGCTGGTCTGATACGCAGTATTTT. Its protein product is CASSPRWSDTQYF.

The V gene is TRBV10-2, the J gene TRBJ1-2; no definite D call. Germline V CDR1 and CDR2: WSHSY, SAAADI. CDR3 length: 12 amino acids. Trimming shortened V by 6 bases and J by 6 bases, and 11 bases separated the two germline ends. CDR3 loop: CASSGDHHGYTF. CDR3 sequence (DNA): TGCGCCAGCAGCGGGGATCACCATGGCTACACCTTC.

V and J are TRBV6-5 and TRBJ2-7; TRBD1 agrees at 8 bases. Germline assignment: CDR1 MNHEY and CDR2 SVGAGI. The CDR3 is made up of 12 amino acids. V shed 5 bases and J 5 bases; nucleotides not matched to a gene: 2. In DNA, the CDR3 is TGTGCCAGCAGTGGACAGGGCAACGAGCAGTACTTC. Its translation is CASSGQGNEQYF.

The sample holds a few counts of this clone. The chain is built from TRBV6-4 and TRBJ1-1, with D hard to call. Germline values: CDR1 MRHNA, CDR2 SNTAGT. The CDR3 is made up of 14 amino acids. V was shortened by 4 bases and J by 2 bases, with 11 bases between the two germline ends. CDR3 DNA sequence: TGTGCCAGCAGTGCTACTACATCCAACACTGAAGCTTTCTTT. It specifies CASSATTSNTEAFF.

V and J are TRBV7-2 and TRBJ2-7, with 8 bases that match TRBD1. The junction had 6 bases not matched to a gene; V was cut back by 5 bases and J by 3 bases. The germline V gene encodes CDR1 SGHTA and CDR2 FQGNSA. The CDR3 sequence is 14 residues long. This CDR3 is CASSRDRSGYEQYF. DNA for the CDR3: TGTGCCAGCAGCCGGGACAGGTCTGGCTACGAGCAGTACTTC.

This clone appeared a few times. The rearrangement uses TRBV4-3 and TRBJ2-4; D possibly corresponds to TRBD1 (6 bases). This CDR3 has 13 residues. Germline CDR1 reads LGHNA; CDR2 reads YSLEER. V gave up 4 bases and J gave up 4 bases, with 8 bases separating them. This chain's CDR3 is CASSRDKKNIQYF. The CDR3 DNA sequence: TGCGCCAGCAGCCGGGACAAGAAAAACATTCAGTACTTC.

This clone was observed at least ten times. This could be a read error, since a much larger clone is one nucleotide away. V and J are TRBV7-9 and TRBJ2-7, with a tentative D call TRBD2 (7 bases). The germline V gene has CDR1 SEHNR and CDR2 FQNEAQ (reference sequence). Trimming removed 3 bases from V and 5 bases from J, with 20 bases in between. The CDR3 contains 16 residues. The CDR3 reads CASSLGLVAGANEQYF. The CDR3 DNA reads TGTGCCAGCAGCTTGGGGTTGGTGGCGGGGGCCAACGAGCAGTACTTC.

The chain uses TRBV6-6 and TRBJ1-2; 8 nucleotides line up with TRBD1. V gave up 6 bases and J gave up 3 bases; unmatched junction bases: 3. CDR1 and CDR2 (germline): MNHNY, SVGAGI (reference sequence). This CDR3 spans 13 amino acids. The CDR3 sequence: CASSDRGHYGYTF. The CDR3 DNA follows: TGTGCCAGCAGCGACAGGGGACACTATGGCTACACCTTC.

The chain recombines TRBV15 with TRBJ2-3; D ambiguous. This CDR3 has 14 amino acids. The germline gives CDR1 LNHNV, CDR2 YYDKDF (reference sequence). The ends were cut back, 0 bases at V and 2 bases at J, with 6 bases in the middle. As DNA, the CDR3 is TGTGCCACCAGCAGAGATTACTACACAGATACGCAGTATTTT. Amino acids: CATSRDYYTDTQYF.

The chain recombines TRBV11-2 with TRBJ1-1; the D is unclear. The CDR3 has 14 residues. Germline lookup yields CDR1 SGHAT and CDR2 FQNNGV. V dropped 0 bases and J dropped 6 bases, with 11 bases sitting between them. The CDR3 spells CASSLERGSAEAFF. The CDR3 DNA follows: TGTGCCAGCAGCTTAGAAAGAGGGAGCGCTGAAGCTTTCTTT. Based on the CDR3 plus reference TRBV11-2 and TRBJ1-1, the full variable domain is EAGVAQSPRYKIIEKRQSVAFWCNPISGHATLYWYQQILGQGPKLLIQFQNNGVVDDSQLPKDRFSAERLKGVDSTLKIQPAKLEDSAVYLCASSLERGSAEAFFGQGTRLTVV.

The chain has TRBV6-1 and TRBJ1-2; D remains unclear. Trimming cost V 6 bases and J 4 bases, with 9 bases left between them. CDR1 is MNHNS and CDR2 is SASEGT in the germline V gene. CDR3 length: 12 amino acids. DNA of the CDR3: TGTGCCAGCAGCACAGCCTTCTATGGCTACACCTTC. Residues: CASSTAFYGYTF.

DNA of the CDR3: TGTGCCAGCAGCCCAAAACCCTCCCGCGTGGAGACCCAGTACTTC. Translating gives CASSPKPSRVETQYF. V gene TRBV7-3 combines with J gene TRBJ2-5; no reliable D call. The CDR3 consists of 15 residues. CDR1 is SGHTA and CDR2 is FQGTGA in the germline V gene. The V and J ends lost 5 bases and 5 bases respectively, with 18 bases between them.